Below are 2 T cell receptor beta chains sequenced from a single sample in a study of breast tumors, draining lymph nodes, adjacent tissues. The lymph nodes were axillary draining lymph nodes from breast cancer patients. One entry per CDR3 protein results from TCRdb running MiXCR on the multiplex PCR reads. The data contain 200,000 or so distinct CDR3 sequences, approximately 33% of them singletons. Sequencing input: axillary lymph node tissue. The source is a female donor with breast cancer. Some clones in this sample may be carry-over from other donors' samples.

The chain uses TRBV20-1 and TRBJ1-6; 7 nucleotides align to TRBD1. Germline CDR1 DFQATT, CDR2 SNEGSKA (reference sequence). The CDR3 consists of 16 residues. Losses at the gene ends were 6 bases for V and 8 bases for J; bases not matched to a gene: 16. The CDR3 sequence is CSAWATGKGGYSPLHF. CDR3 bases: TGCAGTGCCTGGGCTACCGGGAAAGGGGGCTATTCACCCCTCCACTTT.

The chain links TRBV12-3 or TRBV12-4 to TRBJ1-4, with TRBD1 identical over 11 bases. The junction had 5 bases not matched to a gene; V was cut back by 6 bases and J by 8 bases. The CDR3 totals 14 residues. The chain's CDR3 is CASSGTGGKEKLFF. CDR3 nucleotides: TGTGCCAGCAGCGGGACAGGGGGAAAGGAAAAACTGTTTTTT.